The 5 T cell receptor beta chains listed next were all sequenced from one sample in a study of blood T cell repertoires in COVID-19. The protocol was immunoSEQ multiplex PCR, while the TCRdb copy is restricted to in-frame clones and leaves out a portion. The sample comprises about 130,000 clones, about four fifths of which are singletons, and roughly 9% rests with the top ten. Material: peripheral blood. These receptors all stem from a woman aged 55-70 years with active or convalescent COVID-19.

This clone was observed a handful of times. The chain recombines TRBV7-9 with TRBJ1-1; the D is unclear. The V end was cut by 2 bases, the J end by 8 bases, with 15 bases between. This CDR3 region has 14 residues. Germline CDR1 reads SEHNR; CDR2 reads FQNEAQ (reference sequence). CDR3 sequence reads: CASSLLGGSGEAFF. The CDR3 DNA sequence: TGTGCCAGCAGCTTACTGGGCGGGTCGGGGGAAGCTTTCTTT.

This chain uses TRBV7-2 with TRBJ2-4; perhaps TRBD1 as D (8 bases). Trimming took off 5 bases at V and 0 bases at J, with 17 bases between the two ends. This CDR3 spans 17 amino acids. Per the germline V gene, CDR1 is SGHTA and CDR2 is FQGNSA. CDR3 bases: TGTGCCAGCAGCCAGGGGGGGACAGGAAAAGCCAAAAACATTCAGTACTTC. Amino acids: CASSQGGTGKAKNIQYF.

V and J are TRBV9 and TRBJ2-1, with D perhaps matching TRBD2 (6 bases). The CDR3 spans 14 residues. Germline V gene lookup returns CDR1 SGDLS and CDR2 YYNGEE. The V end lost 2 bases, the J end lost 9 bases, and 15 bases lay between the germline ends. DNA of the CDR3: TGTGCCAGCAGCGTCGGGGGTGGGGCCAGTGAGCAGTTCTTC. Amino acid sequence: CASSVGGGASEQFF.

The V and J genes are TRBV4-1 and TRBJ1-4; 8 bases are a match to TRBD1. Germline V CDR1 and CDR2: MGHRA, YSYEKL. The CDR3 spans 13 residues. V was pared by 5 bases and J by 9 bases, with 5 bases of the junction left unmatched. Here the CDR3 reads CASSIRQGKKLFF. The CDR3 coding sequence is TGCGCCAGCAGCATTAGACAGGGGAAAAAACTGTTTTTT.

This chain connects TRBV7-9 to TRBJ1-3, with D uncertain. The CDR3 runs to 14 residues. Trimming removed 3 bases at V and 3 bases at J, with 9 bases between. Germline V gives CDR1 SEHNR, CDR2 FQNEAQ (reference sequence). CDR3: CASSFAGNGNTIYF. The CDR3, as DNA: TGTGCCAGCAGCTTTGCCGGGAATGGAAACACCATATATTTT.